Each of the 9 T cell receptor beta chains below was sequenced from the same sample in a study of blood T cell repertoires in COVID-19. Sequenced by immunoSEQ multiplex PCR; TCRdb stores in-frame clones only, minus some. The sample records approximately 490,000 clones, about nine tenths being singletons. The sample consisted of PBMCs or T cells enriched from blood (not recorded which). These receptors came from a woman between 18 and 29 years old who had recovered from COVID-19.

The V gene is TRBV15, the J gene TRBJ2-3, with a tentative D call TRBD1 (5 bases). This CDR3 has 14 residues. V lost 0 bases to trimming and J lost 5 bases, with 9 bases between them. Germline V lookup: CDR1 LNHNV, CDR2 YYDKDF (reference sequence). CDR3: CATSREGAEDTQYF. In DNA, the CDR3 is TGTGCCACCAGCAGAGAAGGGGCCGAAGATACGCAGTATTTT.

This chain uses TRBV19 with TRBJ1-1, with D hard to call. V gave up 7 bases and J gave up 1 base, with 13 bases separating them. Germline CDR1 is LNHDA and CDR2 is SQIVND (reference sequence). CDR3 size: 14 residues. The CDR3 nucleotides are TGTGCCAGTACCCCGGATTCGGGGAACACTGAAGCTTTCTTT. Translating it yields CASTPDSGNTEAFF.

V gene TRBV6-5 combines with J gene TRBJ1-1; D gene uncertain. The germline CDR1 and CDR2 sequences are MNHEY and SVGAGI. Trimming removed 6 bases at V and 5 bases at J, with 16 bases between. This CDR3 spans 14 amino acids. The CDR3 region is CASSSPRARTEAFF. The CDR3 nucleotides are TGTGCCAGCAGCTCCCCTAGAGCTAGGACTGAAGCTTTCTTT.

The chain recombines TRBV4-2 with TRBJ2-5, with D maybe TRBD1 (6 bases). Germline assignment: CDR1 LGHNA and CDR2 YNFKEQ. The CDR3 extends over 18 amino acids. Trimming took off 1 base at V and 5 bases at J, with 23 bases between the two ends. CDR3 sequence reads: CASSQAPFSTGIVETQYF. The CDR3 coding sequence is TGTGCCAGCAGCCAAGCCCCGTTCTCAACAGGGATAGTGGAGACCCAGTACTTC.

J is TRBJ2-5 and V is TRBV11-2; 8 bases match TRBD2. V was clipped by 0 bases and J by 3 bases; unmatched bases: 3. Per germline, CDR1 SGHAT and CDR2 FQNNGV. This CDR3 is 15 amino acids long. As DNA, the CDR3 is TGTGCCAGCAGCTTAGAAGCAGCGGGGGAAGAGACCCAGTACTTC. Translation: CASSLEAAGEETQYF.

This chain uses TRBV3-1 (or the pseudogene TRBV3-2) with TRBJ1-6; possibly TRBD1 for D (5 bases). Trimming took off 0 bases at V and 9 bases at J, with 15 bases between the two ends. The CDR3 spans 16 residues. The germline V gene has CDR1 LGHDT and CDR2 YNNKEL (reference sequence). The CDR3 DNA follows: TGTGCCAGCAGCCAAGAGCAGCCAGGGTGGACTTCACCCCTCCACTTT. It yields the protein CASSQEQPGWTSPLHF.

The V call is TRBV2, the J call TRBJ1-5; 8 bases align to TRBD1. The CDR3 is 14 residues long. J was trimmed by 5 bases and V by 6 bases; bases with no gene match: 6. Germline-derived CDR1 and CDR2 are SNHLY and FYNNEI. The CDR3 protein is CASRPGQGDQPQHF. In DNA, the CDR3 is TGTGCCAGCAGACCCGGACAGGGCGATCAGCCCCAGCATTTT.

This clone is a singleton in its sample. The CDR3 nucleotides read TGTGCCATCAGCTTAACTCAGGGGGCGGATACGCAGTATTTT. Translated: CAISLTQGADTQYF. The chain carries TRBV10-3 and TRBJ2-3, with 8 bases fitting TRBD1. V dropped 6 bases and J dropped 6; count of bases not matched to a gene: 8. Germline V lookup: CDR1 ENHRY, CDR2 SYGVKD. The CDR3 runs 14 residues.

V usage is TRBV5-1 and J usage is TRBJ1-2, with a possible D match to TRBD1 (5 bases). CDR3 size: 15 residues. V was clipped by 0 bases and J by 1 base, with 10 bases between them. Germline values: CDR1 SGHRS, CDR2 YFSETQ. CDR3 DNA sequence: TGCGCCAGCAGCTTGGCCGGGGGACTTAACTATGGCTACACCTTC. Translated: CASSLAGGLNYGYTF.